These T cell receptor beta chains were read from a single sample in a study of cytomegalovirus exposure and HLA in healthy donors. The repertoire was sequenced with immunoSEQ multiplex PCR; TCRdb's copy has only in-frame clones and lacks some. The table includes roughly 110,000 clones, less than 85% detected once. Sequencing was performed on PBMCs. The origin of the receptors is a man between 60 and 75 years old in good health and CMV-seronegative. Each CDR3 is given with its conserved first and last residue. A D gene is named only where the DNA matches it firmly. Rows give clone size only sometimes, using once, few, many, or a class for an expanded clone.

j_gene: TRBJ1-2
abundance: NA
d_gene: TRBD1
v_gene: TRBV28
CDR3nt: TGTGCCAGCAGTACTGGGACAGGGACCTATGGCTACACCTTC
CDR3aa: CASSTGTGTYGYTF

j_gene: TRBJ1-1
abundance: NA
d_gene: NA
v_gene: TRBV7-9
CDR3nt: TGTGCCAGCAGCGTTACGGGGACTGAAGCTTTCTTT
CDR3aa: CASSVTGTEAFF

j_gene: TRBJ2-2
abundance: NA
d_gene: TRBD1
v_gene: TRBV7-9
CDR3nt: TGTGCCAGCAGCAGACAGGGCACCGGGGAGCTGTTTTTT
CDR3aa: CASSRQGTGELFF

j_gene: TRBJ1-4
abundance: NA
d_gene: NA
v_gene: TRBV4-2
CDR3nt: TGTGCCAGCAGCCTCGACAGTACTAATGAAAAACTGTTTTTT
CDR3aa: CASSLDSTNEKLFF

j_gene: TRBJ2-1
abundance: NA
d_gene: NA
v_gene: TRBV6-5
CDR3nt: TGTGCCAGCAGTTACTCGCAGGGTTGGTTTTTGGATGAGCAGTTCTTC
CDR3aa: CASSYSQGWFLDEQFF

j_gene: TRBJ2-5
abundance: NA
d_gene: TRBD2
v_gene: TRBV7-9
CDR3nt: TGTGCCAGCAGAATAACCCGGGCGGGGGGTGAGACCCAGTACTTC
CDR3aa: CASRITRAGGETQYF

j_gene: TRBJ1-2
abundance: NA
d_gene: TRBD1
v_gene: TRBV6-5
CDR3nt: TGTGCCAGCAGTTCTACCCGGGACAGATACAGCTATGGCTACACCTTC
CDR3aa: CASSSTRDRYSYGYTF

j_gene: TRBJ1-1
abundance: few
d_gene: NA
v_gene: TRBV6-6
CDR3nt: TGTGCCAGCAGTTACATCGGTACTTTCTTT
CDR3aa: CASSYIGTFF

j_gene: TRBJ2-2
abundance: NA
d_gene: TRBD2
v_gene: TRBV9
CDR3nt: TGTGCCAGCAGCGTAGGTCTAGCGGAGAACACCGGGGAGCTGTTTTTT
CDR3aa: CASSVGLAENTGELFF

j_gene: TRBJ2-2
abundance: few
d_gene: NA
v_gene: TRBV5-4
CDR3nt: TGTGCCAGCAGCCCCCTAGGTAACACCGGGGAGCTGTTTTTT
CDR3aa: CASSPLGNTGELFF

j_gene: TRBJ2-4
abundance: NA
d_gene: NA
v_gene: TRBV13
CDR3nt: TGTGCCAGCAACCAAGACGGGGGAAGGGCCAAAAACATTCAGTACTTC
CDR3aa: CASNQDGGRAKNIQYF

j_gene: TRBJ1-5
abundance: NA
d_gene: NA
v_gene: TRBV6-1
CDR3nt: TGTGCCAGCAGTGAAGCGCTCCTGCTCAGGCAAAATCAGCCCCAGCATTTT
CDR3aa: CASSEALLLRQNQPQHF

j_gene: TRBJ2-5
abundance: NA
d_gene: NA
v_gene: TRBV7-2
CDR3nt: TGTGCCAGCAGGGGAGGCAAACAAGAGACCCAGTACTTC
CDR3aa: CASRGGKQETQYF

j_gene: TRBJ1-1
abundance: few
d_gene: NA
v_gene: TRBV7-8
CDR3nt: TGTGCCAGGTGTCAGACACCGAACACTGAAGCTTTCTTT
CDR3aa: CARCQTPNTEAFF

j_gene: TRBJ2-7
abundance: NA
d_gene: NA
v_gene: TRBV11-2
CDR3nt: TGTGCCAGCAGCTTAGAGGGCCAAGTGAGGGACGAGCAGTACTTC
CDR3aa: CASSLEGQVRDEQYF

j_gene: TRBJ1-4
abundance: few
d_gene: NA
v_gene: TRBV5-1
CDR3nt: TGCGCCAGCAGCTTGGTGGGGGCCCCTAATGAAAAACTGTTTTTT
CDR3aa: CASSLVGAPNEKLFF

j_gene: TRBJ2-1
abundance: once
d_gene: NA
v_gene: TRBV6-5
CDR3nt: TGTGCCAGCAGTAACGGGGTAACCTACAATGAGCAGTTCTTC
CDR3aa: CASSNGVTYNEQFF

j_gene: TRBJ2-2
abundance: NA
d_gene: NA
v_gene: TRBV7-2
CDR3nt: TGTGCCAGCAGCTTAGTACAGACCGGGGAGCTGTTTTTT
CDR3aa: CASSLVQTGELFF

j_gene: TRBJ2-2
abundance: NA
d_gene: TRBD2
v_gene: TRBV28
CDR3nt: TGTGCCTTAGCGGGGTCGAACACCGGGGAGCTGTTTTTT
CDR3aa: CALAGSNTGELFF

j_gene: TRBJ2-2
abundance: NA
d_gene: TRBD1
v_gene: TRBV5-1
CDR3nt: TGCGCCAGCAGTTCGACAGGGAGCACCGGGGAGCTGTTTTTT
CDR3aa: CASSSTGSTGELFF

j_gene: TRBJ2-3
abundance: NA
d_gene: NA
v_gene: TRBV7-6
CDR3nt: TGTGCCAGCAGCTTAGTTTTAGGCGGAGATACGCAGTATTTT
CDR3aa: CASSLVLGGDTQYF

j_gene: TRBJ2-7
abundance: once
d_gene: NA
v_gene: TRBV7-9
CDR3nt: TGTGCCAGCAGCTTCCGGACAGAGGCCTACGAGCAGTACTTC
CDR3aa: CASSFRTEAYEQYF

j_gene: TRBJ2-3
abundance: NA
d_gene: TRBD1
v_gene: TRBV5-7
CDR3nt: TGTGCCAGCAGCGCTCCGGGACAGGGTACAGATACGCAGTATTTT
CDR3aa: CASSAPGQGTDTQYF

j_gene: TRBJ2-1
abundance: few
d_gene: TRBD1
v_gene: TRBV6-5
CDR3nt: TGTGCCAGCAGCCGGACAGGGAAATTGGGTGAGCAGTTCTTC
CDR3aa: CASSRTGKLGEQFF

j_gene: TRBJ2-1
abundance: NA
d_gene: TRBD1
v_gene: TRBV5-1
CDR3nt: TGCGCCAGCAGCCTCTCTAAACGGACAGGCGTACGATACAATGAGCAGTTCTTC
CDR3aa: CASSLSKRTGVRYNEQFF

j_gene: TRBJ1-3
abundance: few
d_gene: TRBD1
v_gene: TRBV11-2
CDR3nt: TGTGCCAGCAGACTAAGACAGGGGACAATGGGAAACACCATATATTTT
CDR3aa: CASRLRQGTMGNTIYF

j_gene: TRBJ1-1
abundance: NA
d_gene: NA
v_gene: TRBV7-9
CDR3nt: TGTGCCAGCAGGGTCCAGGGAGGGGGAGACACTGAAGCTTTCTTT
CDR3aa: CASRVQGGGDTEAFF

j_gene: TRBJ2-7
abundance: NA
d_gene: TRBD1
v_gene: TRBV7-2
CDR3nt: TGTGCCAGCAGCCCAGACAGGGGGCAGGCCTACGAGCAGTACTTC
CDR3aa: CASSPDRGQAYEQYF

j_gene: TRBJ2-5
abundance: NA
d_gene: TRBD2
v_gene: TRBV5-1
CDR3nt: TGCGCCAGCAGCGGACTAGCGGGGGGACAAGAGACCCAGTACTTC
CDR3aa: CASSGLAGGQETQYF

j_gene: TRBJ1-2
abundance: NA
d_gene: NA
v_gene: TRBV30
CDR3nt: TGTGCCTGGAGTGGATCAGTCGGCTACACCTTC
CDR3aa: CAWSGSVGYTF